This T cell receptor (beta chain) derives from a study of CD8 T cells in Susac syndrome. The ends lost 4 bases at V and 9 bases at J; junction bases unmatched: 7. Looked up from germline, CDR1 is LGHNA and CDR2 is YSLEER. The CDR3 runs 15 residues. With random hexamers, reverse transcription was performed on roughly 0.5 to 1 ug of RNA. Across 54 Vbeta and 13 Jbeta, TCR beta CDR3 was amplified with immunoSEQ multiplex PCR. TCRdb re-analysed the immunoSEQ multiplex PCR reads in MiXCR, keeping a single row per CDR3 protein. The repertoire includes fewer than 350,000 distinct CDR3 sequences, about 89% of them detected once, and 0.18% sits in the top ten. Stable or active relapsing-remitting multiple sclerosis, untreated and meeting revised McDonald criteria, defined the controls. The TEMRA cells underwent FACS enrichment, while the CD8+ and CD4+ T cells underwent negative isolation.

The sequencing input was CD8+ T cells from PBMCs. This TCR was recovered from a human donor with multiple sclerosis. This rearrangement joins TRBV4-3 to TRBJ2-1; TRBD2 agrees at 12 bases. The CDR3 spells CASSPGLAGYSEQFF. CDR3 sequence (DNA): TGCGCCAGCAGCCCAGGACTAGCGGGATATTCTGAGCAGTTCTTC.